The clone carrying this T cell receptor (beta chain) was observed once. The CDR3 is made up of 13 amino acids. Germline V CDR1 and CDR2: SEHNR, FQNEAQ (reference sequence). This sample is drawn from a study of blood T cell repertoires in COVID-19. Study-wide context: Italy, Spain and the United States were the sources of the convalescent and acute COVID-19 samples.

The Seattle site enrolled patients during active infection and followed them longitudinally. Source study methods: It was from reference gene primer amplification that nucleated cell counts were estimated. Sequenced by immunoSEQ multiplex PCR; TCRdb stores in-frame clones only, minus some. The DNA was the basis for D and trimming; V, J and clone size are from that table. Among 150,000 to 200,000 clones listed, 80% to 90% were seen once. Sequenced sample: peripheral blood. The rearrangement uses TRBV7-9 and TRBJ1-3; D perhaps matches TRBD1 (5 bases). This receptor was obtained from a woman aged 60 to 75 with COVID-19, enrolled during active disease. CDR3 DNA: TGTGCTCCTTCGGGGGTCACAGGAAACACCATATATTTT. Residues: CAPSGVTGNTIYF. Full variable domain (rest looked up from reference TRBV7-9 and TRBJ1-3): DTGVSQNPRHKITKRGQNVTFRCDPISEHNRLYWYRQTLGQGPEFLTYFQNEAQLEKSRLLSDRFSAERPKGSFSTLEIQRTEQGDSAMYLCAPSGVTGNTIYFGEGSWLTVV.